These T cell receptor beta chains were read from a single sample in a study of blood T cells in healthy people across ages. TCRdb ran MiXCR on the 5' RACE reads and lists one entry per CDR3 protein. The sample includes hundreds of thousands of distinct CDR3 sequences, about 30% of them seen just once. Source material: blood. The receptors shown here come from a woman older than 75 in good health. Each CDR3 is given without its conserved first and last residue. A D gene is named only where the DNA matches it firmly.

V gene,J gene,D gene,CDR3 protein
TRBV29-1,TRBJ2-7,-,SVIPTGFIYEQY
TRBV6-5,TRBJ2-3,TRBD2,ASSYSMGSGATDTQY
TRBV6-2/TRBV6-3,TRBJ2-7,TRBD2,ASRLAGGFAQY
TRBV5-1,TRBJ1-1,TRBD1,ASSSLTGGLNTEAF
TRBV6-5,TRBJ2-7,-,ASSQGPHYEQY
TRBV4-1,TRBJ2-7,TRBD2,ASSPTGGGPWEQY
TRBV10-3,TRBJ2-1,TRBD1,AISESSVDRVRYNEQF
TRBV7-2,TRBJ2-7,TRBD1,ASSAQGQGIYEQY
TRBV27,TRBJ2-3,-,ASSWQAHTDTQY
TRBV5-1,TRBJ2-5,TRBD2,ASSLASSGSRQETQY
TRBV12-3/TRBV12-4,TRBJ2-6,-,ASSFTSGANVLT
TRBV29-1,TRBJ2-3,TRBD1,SASGQTGTDTQY
TRBV6-5,TRBJ1-2,TRBD1,AIRKQGAGGYT
TRBV28,TRBJ2-7,TRBD1,ATVTGQGIFYERY
TRBV4-2,TRBJ2-6,-,ASSLGGPQGRGANVLT
TRBV15,TRBJ2-3,-,ATSSRWDTQY
TRBV4-1,TRBJ2-1,-,ASSLGAPEPLNEQF
TRBV7-3,TRBJ2-5,-,ASSWRGGFETQY
TRBV4-3,TRBJ2-3,TRBD2,ASSQDASGGNAHTQY
TRBV3-1,TRBJ2-3,-,ASGAAGASTDTQY
TRBV5-1,TRBJ2-5,-,ASSPDLRETQY
TRBV5-1,TRBJ2-7,TRBD1,ASSSGQGNEQY
TRBV20-1,TRBJ1-1,-,SARGVGAGYTEAF
TRBV12-3/TRBV12-4,TRBJ2-3,-,ASTRADTQY
TRBV6-2/TRBV6-3,TRBJ2-2,-,ASSSWTGAGTGELF
TRBV5-1,TRBJ1-1,-,ASSLTYRDLLMNTEAF
TRBV5-1,TRBJ2-5,TRBD2,ASSSAGTRGETQY
TRBV20-1,TRBJ2-7,TRBD2,SASSGRGYEQY
TRBV24-1,TRBJ2-5,-,ATSDRTETQY
TRBV5-6,TRBJ1-1,TRBD1,ASSRGQGALNTEAF
TRBV4-1,TRBJ2-2,-,ASSQGENTGELF
TRBV5-6,TRBJ2-2,TRBD1,ASSLGQFVTGELF
TRBV4-1,TRBJ2-7,TRBD2,ASSQDDTGTSGFYEQY
TRBV5-1,TRBJ1-6,TRBD1,ASSLAFRQGNNSPLH
TRBV24-1,TRBJ2-3,-,ATSDFGATDTQY
TRBV6-5,TRBJ2-7,-,ASSYSGFAYEQY
TRBV10-3,TRBJ1-5,-,AISEGYSNQPQH
TRBV4-3,TRBJ1-2,-,ASSQRGVSGYT
TRBV11-2,TRBJ2-7,-,ASSLFAGLRMGLETGYEQY
TRBV5-6,-,TRBD2,ASSLRLAWETQY